This TCR beta chain derives from a study of cytomegalovirus exposure and HLA in healthy donors. The wider study: There were about 85 million unique TCRs (from HLA-typed donors) in an early data release.

Comments on this clone: Its antigen remains unidentified.

The PCR made use of 60 Vbeta and 13 Jbeta primers. Authors' analysis steps: It was a later analysis that counted approximately 81 million unique TCR beta chains, of which some 10 million were shared. TCRdb's table, derived via immunoSEQ multiplex PCR, lists solely in-frame clones and lacks some. D and trimming were read from the DNA, whereas the V and J calls and clone size are those reported in that table. The sample includes around 150,000 clones, approximately 62% of them seen just once. This CDR3 comprises 18 residues. Germline V gene sequence: CDR1 SGHTS, CDR2 YDEGEE. Germline trimming cut 3 bases from V and 0 bases from J; bases unmatched to any gene: 11. Study-wide points: V- and J-gene trimming of TCR beta was linked (in a later analysis) to a missense DCLRE1C variant. Reports credit the classifier with highly specific, highly sensitive diagnosis of cytomegalovirus status.

The receptor comes from a human donor in good health. This chain links TRBV5-8 with TRBJ2-1; 8 bases map to TRBD2. The sample was PBMCs. CDR3 in amino acids: CASSSPSGSKSSYNEQFF. CDR3 nucleotides: TGTGCCAGCAGCTCACCTAGCGGGTCGAAAAGCTCCTACAATGAGCAGTTCTTC.